These 18 T cell receptor beta chains were sequenced from one sample in a study of CD8 T cells in Susac syndrome. RNA amounts of roughly 0.45 to 1 ug underwent reverse transcription with random hexamers. TCRdb called the immunoSEQ multiplex PCR reads again in MiXCR, with one record for every CDR3 protein. The sample has some 200,000 distinct CDR3 sequences, roughly 91% seen once. Sequencing was done on a sample of CD4+ T cells from PBMCs. The receptors shown here come from a human donor with Susac syndrome.

The V and J genes are TRBV7-8 and TRBJ1-5; D remains unclear. The CDR3 is made up of 14 amino acids. CDR1 and CDR2 from the germline V gene are SGHVS and FQNEAQ. Trimming removed 6 bases at V and 3 bases at J, with 12 bases between. Here the CDR3 reads CASSLNTINQPQHF. In DNA form, the CDR3 reads TGTGCCAGCAGTTTAAACACTATCAATCAGCCCCAGCATTTT.

The chain couples TRBV5-1 to TRBJ2-2; TRBD1 matches at 7 bases. Germline V CDR1 and CDR2: SGHRS, YFSETQ. This CDR3 has 16 amino acids. With 0 bases clipped from V and 0 bases from J, the junction kept 2 bases outside the gene matches. CDR3 bases: TGCGCCAGCAGCTTGGATGGGACAGCGAACACCGGGGAGCTGTTTTTT. Translating it yields CASSLDGTANTGELFF.

This clonotype came up a few times. The chain recombines TRBV7-9 with TRBJ2-3, with 7 bases aligning to TRBD2. V lost 4 bases, J lost 4 bases, and 5 bases stayed unmatched. Germline V lookup: CDR1 SEHNR, CDR2 FQNEAQ (reference sequence). The CDR3 is made up of 14 amino acids. The CDR3 DNA reads TGTGCCAGCAGCTCAGGACTAGTTGCAGATACGCAGTATTTT. Its protein is CASSSGLVADTQYF.

This chain links TRBV21-1 with TRBJ2-4; the table names TRBD1, a call not compared with the DNA. TRBV21-1 has pseudogene status. The CDR3 loop spans 15 amino acids. For the CDR3, the DNA is TGTGCCAGCAGCAAAGCACAGGTACTTAAAAACATTCAGTACTTC. Amino acids: CASSKAQVLKNIQYF.

The chain combines TRBV24-1 with TRBJ2-5; 7 bases are a match to TRBD1. V lost 3 bases, J lost 4 bases, and 7 bases stayed unmatched. The germline V gene has CDR1 KGHDR and CDR2 SFDVKD. The CDR3 totals 15 residues. The CDR3 DNA follows: TGTGCCACCAGTGATCTGGTAACAGGGGTAGAGACCCAGTACTTC. This gives the protein CATSDLVTGVETQYF.

The V call is TRBV29-1, the J call TRBJ2-2; 7 bases match TRBD2. CDR1 and CDR2 from the germline V gene are SQVTM and ANQGSEA. The CDR3 contains 12 residues. Trimming removed 4 bases from V and 6 bases from J; junction bases left unmatched: 2. CDR3 nucleotide sequence: TGCAGCGTTGGGGGGAGGGCCGGGGAGCTGTTTTTT. Amino acid sequence: CSVGGRAGELFF.

This clonotype has just one count. This rearrangement joins TRBV5-1 to TRBJ2-2, with TRBD2 matching over 15 bases. The CDR3 totals 17 residues. V shed 3 bases, J shed 3 bases, and the junction held 3 bases outside the gene matches. Germline loops: CDR1 SGHRS, CDR2 YFSETQ. The CDR3 is CASSSGLAGGHTGELFF. DNA for the CDR3: TGCGCCAGCAGCTCGGGACTAGCGGGGGGTCACACCGGGGAGCTGTTTTTT.

The J gene is TRBJ1-2, the V gene TRBV5-1, with D unclear. The CDR3 has 14 residues. Germline values: CDR1 SGHRS, CDR2 YFSETQ. V lost 0 bases, J lost 6 bases, and 12 bases lay in between. CDR3 in DNA: TGCGCCAGCAGCTTGGGAGGTTGGATCCATGGCTACACCTTC. It yields the protein CASSLGGWIHGYTF.

The chain carries TRBV20-1 and TRBJ1-1, with D uncertain. In germline, CDR1 is DFQATT, CDR2 SNEGSKA (reference sequence). The CDR3 loop spans 14 amino acids. Trimming left V 3 bases short and J 2 bases short, with 13 bases between. CDR3 region: CSARPGRLNTEAFF. CDR3 in DNA: TGCAGTGCTAGGCCGGGCAGGCTCAACACTGAAGCTTTCTTT.

The rearrangement links TRBV30 to TRBJ1-5, with D unclear. Germline V lookup: CDR1 GTSNPN, CDR2 SVGIG (reference sequence). The CDR3 covers 14 residues. Trimming removed 2 bases from V and 7 bases from J, with 15 bases in between. The CDR3 loop is CAWSFRSTGQPQHF. In DNA, the CDR3 is TGTGCCTGGAGTTTCCGGAGCACCGGCCAGCCCCAGCATTTT. Full variable domain (outside the CDR3, taken from reference TRBV30 and TRBJ1-5): SQTIHQWPATLVQPVGSPLSLECTVEGTSNPNLYWYRQAAGRGLQLLFYSVGIGQISSEVPQNLSASRPQDRQFILSSKKLLLSDSGFYLCAWSFRSTGQPQHFGDGTRLSIL.

V and J are TRBV6-5 and TRBJ1-3, with 10 bases lining up with TRBD1. V was pared by 4 bases and J by 2 bases, with 2 bases of the junction left unmatched. CDR1 is MNHEY, CDR2 SVGAGI, per germline. CDR3 size: 15 residues. This chain's CDR3 is CASSFGQGAGNTIYF. The DNA of the CDR3 is TGTGCCAGCAGTTTCGGACAGGGGGCTGGAAACACCATATATTTT.

V usage is TRBV5-1 and J usage is TRBJ2-1; D possibly corresponds to TRBD1 (6 bases). Germline-derived CDR1 and CDR2 are SGHRS and YFSETQ. This CDR3 contains 14 residues. V lost 5 bases, J lost 4 bases, and 13 bases lay in between. CDR3 residues: CASSLATGYNEQFF. CDR3 bases: TGCGCCAGCAGTTTAGCCACAGGGTACAATGAGCAGTTCTTC.

The genes are TRBV6-4 and TRBJ1-6; D is unclear. This CDR3 contains 13 residues. Deletions cut 3 bases from V and 7 bases from J, with 7 bases between. Looked up from germline, CDR1 is MRHNA and CDR2 is SNTAGT. The CDR3 DNA reads as TGTGCCAGCAGTGAACGGGCCAATTCACCCCTCCACTTT. The encoded protein is CASSERANSPLHF.

The chain uses TRBV28 and TRBJ2-7, with TRBD2 identical over 8 bases. Per the germline V gene, CDR1 is MDHEN and CDR2 is SYDVKM. Trimming at V came to 5 bases and at J to 5 bases, leaving 11 bases not matched to a gene. The CDR3 has 15 amino acids. The CDR3 is CASSPWGSGSNEQYF. In DNA, the CDR3 is TGTGCCAGCAGTCCTTGGGGAAGCGGGAGTAACGAGCAGTACTTC.

The sample holds one count of this clonotype. The CDR3 DNA sequence: TGCGCCAGCTATCCACCGGGACTAGCGGGAGTGGCCACCGGGGAGCTGTTTTTT. It specifies CASYPPGLAGVATGELFF. This sequence joins TRBV5-1 and TRBJ2-2, with 14 bases aligning to TRBD2. Germline CDR1 is SGHRS and CDR2 is YFSETQ. This CDR3 has 18 amino acids. With V trimmed by 7 bases and J by 4 bases, 12 bases remained unmatched.

This clonotype was recorded only once. V usage is TRBV6-5 and J usage is TRBJ2-7, with D unclear. With 7 bases removed from V and 6 bases from J, the gap between germline ends came to 16 bases. From germline, CDR1 is MNHEY and CDR2 SVGAGI. The CDR3 totals 13 residues. This chain's CDR3 is CASTSPWSGEQYF. CDR3 nucleotides: TGTGCCAGCACCTCCCCCTGGAGTGGCGAGCAGTACTTC.

This chain connects TRBV20-1 to TRBJ2-1; D not certain. This CDR3 is 11 amino acids long. Germline values: CDR1 DFQATT, CDR2 SNEGSKA (reference sequence). The CDR3 nucleotides are TGCAGCTCTAGGTGGCAGGATGAGCAGTTCTTC. The encoded protein is CSSRWQDEQFF.

This clonotype showed up just a few times. The chain joins TRBV6-2 or TRBV6-3 to TRBJ2-7, with D possibly TRBD1 on 5 matching bases. Germline V gene lookup returns CDR1 MNHEY and CDR2 SVGEGT. The CDR3 has 15 residues. The germline V and J ends were trimmed by 2 bases and 2 bases, with 13 bases remaining between them. The CDR3 region has the DNA TGTGCCAGCAGTTACGATTCAGGGTTACCCTACGAGCAGTACTTC. It encodes CASSYDSGLPYEQYF.